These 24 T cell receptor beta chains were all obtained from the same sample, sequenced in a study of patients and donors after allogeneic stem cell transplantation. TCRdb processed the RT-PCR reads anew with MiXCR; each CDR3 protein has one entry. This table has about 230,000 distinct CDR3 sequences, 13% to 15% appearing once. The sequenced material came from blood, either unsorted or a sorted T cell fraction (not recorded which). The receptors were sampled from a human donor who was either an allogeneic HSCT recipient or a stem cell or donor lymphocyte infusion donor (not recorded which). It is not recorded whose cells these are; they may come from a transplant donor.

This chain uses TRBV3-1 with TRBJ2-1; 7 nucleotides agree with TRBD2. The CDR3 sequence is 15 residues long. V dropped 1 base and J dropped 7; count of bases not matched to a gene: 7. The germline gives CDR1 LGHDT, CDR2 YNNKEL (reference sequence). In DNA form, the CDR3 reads TGTGCCAGCAGCCAAGGTCCGACTAGCTTGAATGAGCAGTTCTTC. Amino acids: CASSQGPTSLNEQFF.

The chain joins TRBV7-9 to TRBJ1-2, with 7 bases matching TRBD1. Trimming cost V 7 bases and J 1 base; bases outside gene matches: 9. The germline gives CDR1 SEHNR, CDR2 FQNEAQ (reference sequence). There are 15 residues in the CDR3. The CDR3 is CASTSGTAFNYGYTF. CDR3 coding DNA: TGTGCCAGCACCTCAGGGACAGCTTTTAACTATGGCTACACCTTC.

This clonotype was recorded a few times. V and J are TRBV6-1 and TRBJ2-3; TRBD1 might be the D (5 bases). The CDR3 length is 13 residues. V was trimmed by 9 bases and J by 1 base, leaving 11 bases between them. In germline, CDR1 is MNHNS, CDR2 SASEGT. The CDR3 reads CASYRLGTDTQYF. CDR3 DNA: TGTGCCAGTTACAGGTTGGGCACAGATACGCAGTATTTT.

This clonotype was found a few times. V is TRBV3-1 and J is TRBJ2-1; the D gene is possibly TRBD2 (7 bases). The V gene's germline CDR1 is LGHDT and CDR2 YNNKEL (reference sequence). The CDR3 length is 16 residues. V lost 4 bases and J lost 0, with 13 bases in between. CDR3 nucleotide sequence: TGTGCCAGCAGCCTAGCGGCGGGGGCCTCCTACAATGAGCAGTTCTTC. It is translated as CASSLAAGASYNEQFF.

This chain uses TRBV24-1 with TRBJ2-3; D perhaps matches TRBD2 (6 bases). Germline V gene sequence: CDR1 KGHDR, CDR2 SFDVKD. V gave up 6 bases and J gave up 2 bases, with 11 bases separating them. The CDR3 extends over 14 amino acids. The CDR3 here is CATSHSGPTDTQYF. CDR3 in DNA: TGTGCCACCAGTCATAGCGGTCCCACAGATACGCAGTATTTT.

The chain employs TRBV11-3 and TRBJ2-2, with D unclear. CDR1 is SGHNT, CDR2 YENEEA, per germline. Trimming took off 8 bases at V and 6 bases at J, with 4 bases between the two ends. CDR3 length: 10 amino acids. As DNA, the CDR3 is TGTGCCAGCGAGGCCGGGGAGCTGTTTTTT. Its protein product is CASEAGELFF.

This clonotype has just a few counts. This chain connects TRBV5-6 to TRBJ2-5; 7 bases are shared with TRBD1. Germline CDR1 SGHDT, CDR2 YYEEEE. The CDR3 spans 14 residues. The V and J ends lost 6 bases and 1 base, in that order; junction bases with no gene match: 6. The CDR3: CASNRGQVQETQYF. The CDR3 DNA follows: TGTGCCAGCAACCGCGGACAGGTCCAAGAGACCCAGTACTTC.

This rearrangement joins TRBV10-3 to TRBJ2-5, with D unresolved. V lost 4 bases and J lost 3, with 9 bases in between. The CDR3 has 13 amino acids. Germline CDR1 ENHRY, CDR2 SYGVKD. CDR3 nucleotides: TGTGCCATCAGTGTTACGACCGAAGAGACCCAGTACTTC. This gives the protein CAISVTTEETQYF.

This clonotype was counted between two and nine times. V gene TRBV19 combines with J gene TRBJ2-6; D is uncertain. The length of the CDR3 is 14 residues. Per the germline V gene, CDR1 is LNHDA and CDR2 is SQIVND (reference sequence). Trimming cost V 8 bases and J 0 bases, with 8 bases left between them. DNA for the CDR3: TGTGCCAGTCTTCAGAGCTCTGGGGCCAACGTCCTGACTTTC. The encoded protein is CASLQSSGANVLTF.

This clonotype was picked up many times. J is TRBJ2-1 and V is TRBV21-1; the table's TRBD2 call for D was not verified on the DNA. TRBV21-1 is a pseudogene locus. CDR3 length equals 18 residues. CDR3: CASSNGLAGRSSYNEQFF. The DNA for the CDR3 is TGTGCCAGCAGCAACGGACTAGCGGGACGGAGCTCCTACAATGAGCAGTTCTTC.

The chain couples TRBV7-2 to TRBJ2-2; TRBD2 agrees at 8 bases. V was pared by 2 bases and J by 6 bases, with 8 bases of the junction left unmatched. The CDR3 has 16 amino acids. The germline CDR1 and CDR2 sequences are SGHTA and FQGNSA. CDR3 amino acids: CASSLRSGGASGELFF. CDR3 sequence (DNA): TGTGCCAGCAGCTTACGCTCCGGGGGGGCATCCGGGGAGCTGTTTTTT. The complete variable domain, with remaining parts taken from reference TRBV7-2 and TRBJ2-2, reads GAGVSQSPSNKVTEKGKDVELRCDPISGHTALYWYRQSLGQGLEFLIYFQGNSAPDKSGLPSDRFSAERTGGSVSTLTIQRTQQEDSAVYLCASSLRSGGASGELFFGEGSRLTVL.

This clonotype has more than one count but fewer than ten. The CDR3 DNA is TGCAGCGTCTCAATTTCCTACGAGCAGTACTTC. Its translation: CSVSISYEQYF. The J gene is TRBJ2-7, the V gene TRBV29-1; D uncertain. The germline gives CDR1 SQVTM, CDR2 ANQGSEA. This CDR3 spans 11 amino acids. Trimming pared 6 bases from V and 1 base from J, leaving 7 bases between.

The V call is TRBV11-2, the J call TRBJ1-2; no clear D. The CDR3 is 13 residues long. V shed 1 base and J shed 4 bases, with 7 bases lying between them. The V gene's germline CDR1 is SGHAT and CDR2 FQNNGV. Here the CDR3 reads CASSLGSLYGYTF. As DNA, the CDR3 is TGTGCCAGCAGCTTAGGGTCCCTCTATGGCTACACCTTC. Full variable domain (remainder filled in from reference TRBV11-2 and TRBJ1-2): EAGVAQSPRYKIIEKRQSVAFWCNPISGHATLYWYQQILGQGPKLLIQFQNNGVVDDSQLPKDRFSAERLKGVDSTLKIQPAKLEDSAVYLCASSLGSLYGYTFGSGTRLTVV.

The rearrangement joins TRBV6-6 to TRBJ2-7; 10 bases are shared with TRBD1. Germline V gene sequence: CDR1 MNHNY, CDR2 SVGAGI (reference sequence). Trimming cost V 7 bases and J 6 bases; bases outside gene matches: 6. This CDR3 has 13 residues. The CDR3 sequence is CASNPRTGGEQYF. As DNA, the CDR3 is TGTGCCAGCAACCCCCGGACAGGGGGCGAGCAGTACTTC.

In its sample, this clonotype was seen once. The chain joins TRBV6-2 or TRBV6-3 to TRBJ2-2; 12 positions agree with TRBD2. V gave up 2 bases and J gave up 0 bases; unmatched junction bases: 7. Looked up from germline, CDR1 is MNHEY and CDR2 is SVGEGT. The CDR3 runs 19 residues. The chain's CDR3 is CASSYTGTSGRANTGELFF. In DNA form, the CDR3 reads TGTGCCAGCAGTTACACCGGGACTAGCGGGCGTGCGAACACCGGGGAGCTGTTTTTT.

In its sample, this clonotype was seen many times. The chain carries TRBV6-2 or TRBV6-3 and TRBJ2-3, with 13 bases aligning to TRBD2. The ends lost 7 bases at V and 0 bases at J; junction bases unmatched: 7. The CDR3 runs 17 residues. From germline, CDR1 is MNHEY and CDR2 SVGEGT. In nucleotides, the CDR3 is TGTGCCAGCACCCAGGGACTAGCGGGGAGGAGCACAGATACGCAGTATTTT. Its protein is CASTQGLAGRSTDTQYF.

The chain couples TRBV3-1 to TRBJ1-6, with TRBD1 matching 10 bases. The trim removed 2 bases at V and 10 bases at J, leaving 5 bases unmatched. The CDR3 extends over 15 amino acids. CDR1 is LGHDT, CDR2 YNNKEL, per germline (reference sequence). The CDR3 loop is CASSQRDRGRSPLHF. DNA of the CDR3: TGTGCCAGCAGCCAAAGGGACAGGGGACGATCACCCCTCCACTTT.

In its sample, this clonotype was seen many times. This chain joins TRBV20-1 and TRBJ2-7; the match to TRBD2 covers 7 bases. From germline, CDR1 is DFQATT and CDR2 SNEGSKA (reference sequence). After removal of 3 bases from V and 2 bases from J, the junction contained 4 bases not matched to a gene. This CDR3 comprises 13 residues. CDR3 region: CSASRGVPYEQYF. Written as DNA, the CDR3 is TGCAGTGCTAGTCGGGGGGTCCCCTACGAGCAGTACTTC.

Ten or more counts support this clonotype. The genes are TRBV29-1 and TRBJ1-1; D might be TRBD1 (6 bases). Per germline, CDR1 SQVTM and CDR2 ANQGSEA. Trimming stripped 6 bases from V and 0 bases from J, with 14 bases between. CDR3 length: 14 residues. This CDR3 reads CSVQQGLLNTEAFF. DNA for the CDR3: TGCAGCGTACAACAGGGTCTCCTGAACACTGAAGCTTTCTTT.

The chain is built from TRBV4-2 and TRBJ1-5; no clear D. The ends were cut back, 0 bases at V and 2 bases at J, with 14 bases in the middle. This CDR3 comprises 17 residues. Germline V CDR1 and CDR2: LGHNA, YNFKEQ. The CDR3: CASSQDVLVDGNQPQHF. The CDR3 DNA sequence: TGTGCCAGCAGCCAAGATGTTCTAGTCGACGGCAATCAGCCCCAGCATTTT.

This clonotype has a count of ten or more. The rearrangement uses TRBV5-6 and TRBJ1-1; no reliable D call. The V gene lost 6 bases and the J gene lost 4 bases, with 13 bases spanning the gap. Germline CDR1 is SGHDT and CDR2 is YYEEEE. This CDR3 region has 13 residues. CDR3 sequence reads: CASTFRVGTEAFF. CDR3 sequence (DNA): TGTGCCAGCACTTTTAGGGTTGGCACTGAAGCTTTCTTT.

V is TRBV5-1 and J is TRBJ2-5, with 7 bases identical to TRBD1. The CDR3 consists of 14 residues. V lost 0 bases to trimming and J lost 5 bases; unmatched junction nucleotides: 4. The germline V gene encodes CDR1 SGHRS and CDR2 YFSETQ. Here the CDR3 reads CASSLEGAGETQYF. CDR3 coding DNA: TGCGCCAGCAGCTTGGAGGGGGCAGGGGAGACCCAGTACTTC.

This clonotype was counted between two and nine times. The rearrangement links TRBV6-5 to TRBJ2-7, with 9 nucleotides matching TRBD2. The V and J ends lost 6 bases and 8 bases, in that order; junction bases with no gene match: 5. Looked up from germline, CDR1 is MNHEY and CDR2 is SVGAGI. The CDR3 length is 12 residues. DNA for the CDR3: TGTGCCAGCAGGTCCGGGACTAGCAAGCAGTACTTC. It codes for CASRSGTSKQYF.

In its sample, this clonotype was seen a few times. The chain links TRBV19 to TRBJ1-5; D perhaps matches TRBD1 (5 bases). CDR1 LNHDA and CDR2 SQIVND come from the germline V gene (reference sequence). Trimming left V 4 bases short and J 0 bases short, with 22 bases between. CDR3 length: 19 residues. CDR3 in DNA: TGTGCCAGTAGTACCACCGGGACCAGGGACCTTAATAGCAATCAGCCCCAGCATTTT. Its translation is CASSTTGTRDLNSNQPQHF.